The clone carrying this T cell receptor beta chain was seen only a few times. Its specificity is unknown. This sample is part of a study of cytomegalovirus exposure and HLA in healthy donors. Study-wide results and caveats: Rare TCR sequences predominated, though certain public TCRs were found in many donors. 164 TCR beta chains were listed as cytomegalovirus-associated. Both high specificity and high sensitivity reportedly marked the classifier's diagnosis of cytomegalovirus status.

Profiling relied on immunoSEQ multiplex PCR, and the TCRdb table lists in-frame clones only, not all of them. This table holds 150,000 to 170,000 clones, about 86% found once. The clonotype was recovered from a human donor in good health. The specimen was PBMCs.

The CDR3, as DNA: TGTGCCAGCAGTGACTCGACTAGCGGGACCGGCACAGATACGCAGTATTTT. Residues: CASSDSTSGTGTDTQYF. The rearrangement links TRBV6-4 to TRBJ2-3; 11 positions match TRBD2. The CDR3 runs 17 residues. The V gene end was trimmed by 0 bases and the J gene end by 1 base; junction bases not matched to a gene: 3. Germline V gives CDR1 MRHNA, CDR2 SNTAGT.